This entry concerns a single T cell receptor (beta chain). Preparation of the TCRbeta library was carried out with unique molecular identifiers. One entry per CDR3 protein results from TCRdb running MiXCR on the PCR reads. The repertoire holds approximately 490,000 distinct CDR3 sequences, with around 12% as singletons. These data originate in a study of T-cell reconstitution after alpha-beta-depleted transplantation in children. The germline V gene has CDR1 MDHEN and CDR2 SYDVKM. Trimming took off 7 bases at V and 4 bases at J, with 15 bases between the two ends. This CDR3 is 14 amino acids long. Here the sequenced sample was PBMCs from the stem cell graft donor, taken from the stem cell graft. The chain is built from TRBV28 and TRBJ2-3; tentatively, D is TRBD1 or TRBD2 (6 bases each). The sequence came from a human donor who donated a stem cell graft to a child with combined immunodeficiency. CDR3 DNA sequence: TGTGCCAGCACCCTGAGGGGGGTCCCAGATACGCAGTATTTT. Its translation is CASTLRGVPDTQYF.